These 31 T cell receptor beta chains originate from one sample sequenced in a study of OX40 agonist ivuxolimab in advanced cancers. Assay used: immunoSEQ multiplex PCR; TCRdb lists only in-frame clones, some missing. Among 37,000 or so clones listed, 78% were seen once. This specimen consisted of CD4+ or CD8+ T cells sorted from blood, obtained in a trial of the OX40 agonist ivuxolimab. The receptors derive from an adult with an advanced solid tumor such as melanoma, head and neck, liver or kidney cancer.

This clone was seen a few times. The DNA for the CDR3 is TGTGCCAGCAACAAGGGGGCTCGTACAGATACGCAGTATTTT. This codes for CASNKGARTDTQYF. This chain uses TRBV25-1 with TRBJ2-3, with 7 bases matching TRBD1. V shed 7 bases, J shed 3 bases, and the junction held 7 bases outside the gene matches. Germline CDR1 and CDR2: MGHDK and SYGVNS. The CDR3 consists of 14 residues.

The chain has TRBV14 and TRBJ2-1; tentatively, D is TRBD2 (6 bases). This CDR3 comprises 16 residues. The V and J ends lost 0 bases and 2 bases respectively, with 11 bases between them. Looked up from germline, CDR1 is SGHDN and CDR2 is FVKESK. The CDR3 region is CASSQEVGRTYNEQFF. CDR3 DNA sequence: TGTGCCAGCAGCCAAGAGGTCGGGAGAACCTACAATGAGCAGTTCTTC.

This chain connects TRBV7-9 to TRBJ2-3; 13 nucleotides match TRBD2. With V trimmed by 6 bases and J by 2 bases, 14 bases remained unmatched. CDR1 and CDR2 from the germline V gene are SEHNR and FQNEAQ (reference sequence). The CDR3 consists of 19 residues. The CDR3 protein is CASRPGLAGETLNTDTQYF. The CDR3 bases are TGTGCCAGCAGGCCAGGACTAGCGGGAGAAACGTTAAACACAGATACGCAGTATTTT.

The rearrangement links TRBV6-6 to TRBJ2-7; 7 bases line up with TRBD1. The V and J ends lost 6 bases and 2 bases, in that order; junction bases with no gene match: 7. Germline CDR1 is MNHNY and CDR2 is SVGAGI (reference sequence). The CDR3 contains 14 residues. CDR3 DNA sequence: TGTGCCAGCAGCTTTTTGGACAGGACCTACGAGCAGTACTTC. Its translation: CASSFLDRTYEQYF.

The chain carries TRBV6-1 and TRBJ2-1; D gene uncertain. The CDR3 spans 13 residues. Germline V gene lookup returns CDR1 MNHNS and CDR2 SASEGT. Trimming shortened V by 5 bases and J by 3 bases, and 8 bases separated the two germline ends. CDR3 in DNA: TGTGCCAGCAGTTCTGATCTCTACAATGAGCAGTTCTTC. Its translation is CASSSDLYNEQFF.

The CDR3 DNA reads as TGTGCCGTCCAAGGTGGGGGCAACTATGGCTACACCTTC. Translation: CAVQGGGNYGYTF. The V gene is TRBV10-3, the J gene TRBJ1-2; tentative D call: TRBD1 (6 bases). V gave up 11 bases and J gave up 2 bases, with 15 bases separating them. CDR3 size: 13 residues. CDR1 and CDR2 from the germline V gene are ENHRY and SYGVKD.

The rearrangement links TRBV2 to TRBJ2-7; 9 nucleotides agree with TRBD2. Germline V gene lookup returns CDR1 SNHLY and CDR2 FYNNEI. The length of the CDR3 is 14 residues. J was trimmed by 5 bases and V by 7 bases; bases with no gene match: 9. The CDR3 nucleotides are TGTGCCAGCACTCGCCGCGGGGGGGAGAACGAGCAGTACTTC. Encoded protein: CASTRRGGENEQYF.

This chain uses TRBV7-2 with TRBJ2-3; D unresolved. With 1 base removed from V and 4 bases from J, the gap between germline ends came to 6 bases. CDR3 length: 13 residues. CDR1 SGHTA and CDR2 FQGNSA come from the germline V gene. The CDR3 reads CASSLEGADTQYF. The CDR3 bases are TGTGCCAGCAGCTTAGAGGGTGCAGATACGCAGTATTTT.

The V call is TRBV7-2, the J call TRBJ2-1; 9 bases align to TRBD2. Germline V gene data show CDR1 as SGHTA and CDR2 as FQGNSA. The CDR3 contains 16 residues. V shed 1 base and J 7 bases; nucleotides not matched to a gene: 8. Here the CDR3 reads CASSLVFSGGQNEQFF. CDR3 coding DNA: TGTGCCAGCAGCTTAGTTTTTAGCGGGGGTCAGAATGAGCAGTTCTTC.

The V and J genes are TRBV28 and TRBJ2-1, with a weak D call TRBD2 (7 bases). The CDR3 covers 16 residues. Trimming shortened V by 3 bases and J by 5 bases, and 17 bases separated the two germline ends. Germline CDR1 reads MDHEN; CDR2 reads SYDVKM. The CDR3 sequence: CASSLWGRERDNEQFF. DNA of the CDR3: TGTGCCAGCAGTTTGTGGGGGCGGGAGAGGGACAATGAGCAGTTCTTC.

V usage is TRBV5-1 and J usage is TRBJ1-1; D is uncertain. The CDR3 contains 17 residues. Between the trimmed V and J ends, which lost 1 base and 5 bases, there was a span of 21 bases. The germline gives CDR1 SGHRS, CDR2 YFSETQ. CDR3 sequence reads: CASSLYPPGETLTEAFF. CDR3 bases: TGCGCCAGCAGCTTGTATCCACCCGGGGAGACACTTACTGAAGCTTTCTTT. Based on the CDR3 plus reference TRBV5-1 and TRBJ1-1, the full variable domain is KAGVTQTPRYLIKTRGQQVTLSCSPISGHRSVSWYQQTPGQGLQFLFEYFSETQRNKGNFPGRFSGRQFSNSRSEMNVSTLELGDSALYLCASSLYPPGETLTEAFFGQGTRLTVV.

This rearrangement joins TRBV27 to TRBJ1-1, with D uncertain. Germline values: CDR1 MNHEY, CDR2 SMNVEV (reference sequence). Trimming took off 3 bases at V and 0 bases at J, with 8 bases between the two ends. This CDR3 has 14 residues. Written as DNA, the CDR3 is TGTGCCAGCAGTTTTGGGTACATGAACACTGAAGCTTTCTTT. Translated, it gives CASSFGYMNTEAFF.

CDR3 loop: CASSPPATNGAEAFF. In DNA, the CDR3 is TGTGCCAGCTCACCACCCGCCACCAATGGGGCTGAAGCTTTCTTT. V and J are TRBV18 and TRBJ1-1; no firm D call. The CDR3 is made up of 15 amino acids. Trimming took 0 bases from V and 6 from J, leaving 14 bases between them. Germline lookup yields CDR1 KGHSH and CDR2 LQKENI.

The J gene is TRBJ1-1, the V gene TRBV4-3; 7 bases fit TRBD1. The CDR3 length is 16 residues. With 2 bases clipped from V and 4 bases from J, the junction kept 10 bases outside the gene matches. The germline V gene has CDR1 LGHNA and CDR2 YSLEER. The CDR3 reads CASSQTGALGSTEAFF. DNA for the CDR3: TGCGCCAGCAGCCAAACAGGGGCCCTGGGGAGCACTGAAGCTTTCTTT.

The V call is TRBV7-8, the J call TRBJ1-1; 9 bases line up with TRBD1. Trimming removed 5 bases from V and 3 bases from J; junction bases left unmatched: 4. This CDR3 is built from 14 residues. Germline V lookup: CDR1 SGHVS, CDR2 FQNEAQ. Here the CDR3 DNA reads TGTGCCAGCAGCCAACAGGGGGCTCACACTGAAGCTTTCTTT. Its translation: CASSQQGAHTEAFF.

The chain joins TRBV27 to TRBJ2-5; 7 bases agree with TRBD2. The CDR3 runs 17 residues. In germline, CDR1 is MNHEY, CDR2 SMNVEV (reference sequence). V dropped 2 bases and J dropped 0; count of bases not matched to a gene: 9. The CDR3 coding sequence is TGTGCCAGCAGTTTAATGCCTAGCGGAGGGTACCAAGAGACCCAGTACTTC. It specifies CASSLMPSGGYQETQYF.

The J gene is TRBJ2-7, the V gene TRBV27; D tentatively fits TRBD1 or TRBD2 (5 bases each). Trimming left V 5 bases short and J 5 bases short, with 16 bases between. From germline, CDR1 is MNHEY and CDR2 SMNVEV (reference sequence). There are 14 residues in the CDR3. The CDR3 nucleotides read TGTGCCAGCAGTCCGGGGACCTTGGGGAACGAGCAGTACTTC. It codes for CASSPGTLGNEQYF.

The CDR3 reads CASSLVSGSSSYNEQFF. The DNA for the CDR3 is TGTGCCAGCAGTTTAGTTTCCGGATCGAGCTCCTACAATGAGCAGTTCTTC. The chain carries TRBV28 and TRBJ2-1; D is unresolved. Germline loops: CDR1 MDHEN, CDR2 SYDVKM. The CDR3 is 17 amino acids. V lost 2 bases and J 0 bases, leaving 14 bases between the germline ends.

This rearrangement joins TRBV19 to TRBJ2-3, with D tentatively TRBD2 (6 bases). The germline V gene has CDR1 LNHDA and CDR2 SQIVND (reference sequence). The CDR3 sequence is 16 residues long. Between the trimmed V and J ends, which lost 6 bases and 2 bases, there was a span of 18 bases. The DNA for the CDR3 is TGTGCCAGTAGCCGACACCGGGAGTGGGACACAGATACGCAGTATTTT. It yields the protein CASSRHREWDTDTQYF.

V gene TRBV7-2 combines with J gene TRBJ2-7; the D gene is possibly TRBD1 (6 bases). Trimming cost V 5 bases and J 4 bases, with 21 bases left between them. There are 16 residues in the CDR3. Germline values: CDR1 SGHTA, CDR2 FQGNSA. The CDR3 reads CASSPEQGPQLYEQYF. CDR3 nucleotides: TGTGCCAGCAGCCCTGAGCAGGGGCCCCAATTGTACGAGCAGTACTTC. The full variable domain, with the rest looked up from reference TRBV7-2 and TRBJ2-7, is GAGVSQSPSNKVTEKGKDVELRCDPISGHTALYWYRQSLGQGLEFLIYFQGNSAPDKSGLPSDRFSAERTGGSVSTLTIQRTQQEDSAVYLCASSPEQGPQLYEQYFGPGTRLTVT.

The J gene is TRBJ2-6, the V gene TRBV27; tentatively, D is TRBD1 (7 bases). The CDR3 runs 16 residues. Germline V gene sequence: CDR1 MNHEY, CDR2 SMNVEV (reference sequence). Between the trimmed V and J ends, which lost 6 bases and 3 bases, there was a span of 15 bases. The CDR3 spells CASRIGGGDGANVLTF. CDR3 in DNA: TGTGCCAGCAGAATCGGAGGGGGCGATGGGGCCAACGTCCTGACTTTC.

CDR3 residues: CASSPGLAGTFEQYF. DNA for the CDR3: TGTGCCAGCTCACCTGGACTAGCGGGGACCTTCGAGCAGTACTTC. The rearrangement uses TRBV18 and TRBJ2-5; TRBD2 agrees at 12 bases. The last part of the DNA fits TRBJ2-7 better; the J call may be wrong. CDR3 length equals 15 residues. Germline CDR1 reads KGHSH; CDR2 reads LQKENI.

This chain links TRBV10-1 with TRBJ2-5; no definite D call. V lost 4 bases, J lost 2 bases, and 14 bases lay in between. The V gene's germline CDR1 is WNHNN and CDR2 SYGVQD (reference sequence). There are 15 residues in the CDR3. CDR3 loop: CASSVVMVGQETQYF. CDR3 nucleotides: TGCGCCAGCAGTGTGGTGATGGTGGGTCAAGAGACCCAGTACTTC.

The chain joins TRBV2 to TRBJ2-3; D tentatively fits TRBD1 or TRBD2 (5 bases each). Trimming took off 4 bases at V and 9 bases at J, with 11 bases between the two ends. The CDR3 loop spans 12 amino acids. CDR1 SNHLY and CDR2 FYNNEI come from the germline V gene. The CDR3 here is CASSVKGDTQYF. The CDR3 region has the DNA TGTGCCAGCAGTGTTAAAGGGGACACGCAGTATTTT.

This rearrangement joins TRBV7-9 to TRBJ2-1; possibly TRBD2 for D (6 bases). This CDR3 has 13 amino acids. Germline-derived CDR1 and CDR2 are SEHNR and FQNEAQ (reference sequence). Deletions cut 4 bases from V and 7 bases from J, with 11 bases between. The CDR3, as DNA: TGTGCCAGCAGCTCGGGACTGAAAAATGAGCAGTTCTTC. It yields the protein CASSSGLKNEQFF.

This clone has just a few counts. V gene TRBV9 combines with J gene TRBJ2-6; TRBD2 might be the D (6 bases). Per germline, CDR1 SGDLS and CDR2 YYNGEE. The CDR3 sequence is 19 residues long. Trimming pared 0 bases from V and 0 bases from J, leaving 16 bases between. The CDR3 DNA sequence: TGTGCCAGCAGCGTAGTGGGTGGAGGGAGCTACTCTGGGGCCAACGTCCTGACTTTC. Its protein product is CASSVVGGGSYSGANVLTF. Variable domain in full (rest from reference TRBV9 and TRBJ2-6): DSGVTQTPKHLITATGQRVTLRCSPRSGDLSVYWYQQSLDQGLQFLIQYYNGEERAKGNILERFSAQQFPDLHSELNLSSLELGDSALYFCASSVVGGGSYSGANVLTFGAGSRLTVL.

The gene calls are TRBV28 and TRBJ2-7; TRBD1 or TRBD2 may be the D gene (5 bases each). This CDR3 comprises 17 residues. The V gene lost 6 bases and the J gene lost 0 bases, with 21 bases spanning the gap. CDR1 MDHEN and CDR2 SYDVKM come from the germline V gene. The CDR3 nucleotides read TGTGCCAGCAGCTCCCTTCGTCTTGCAGGGAGCTCCTACGAGCAGTACTTC. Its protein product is CASSSLRLAGSSYEQYF.

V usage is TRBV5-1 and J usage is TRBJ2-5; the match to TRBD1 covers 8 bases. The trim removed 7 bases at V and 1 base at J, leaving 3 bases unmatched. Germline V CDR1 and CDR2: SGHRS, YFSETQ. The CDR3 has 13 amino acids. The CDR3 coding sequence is TGCGCCAGCGGACAGGGAGTCCAAGAGACCCAGTACTTC. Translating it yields CASGQGVQETQYF.

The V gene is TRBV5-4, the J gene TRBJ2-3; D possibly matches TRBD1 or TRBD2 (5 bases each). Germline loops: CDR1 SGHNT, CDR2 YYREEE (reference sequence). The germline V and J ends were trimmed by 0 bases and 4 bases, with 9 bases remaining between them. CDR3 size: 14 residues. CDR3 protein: CASSLGGFADTQYF. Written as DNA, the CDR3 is TGTGCCAGCAGCTTGGGGGGGTTCGCAGATACGCAGTATTTT.

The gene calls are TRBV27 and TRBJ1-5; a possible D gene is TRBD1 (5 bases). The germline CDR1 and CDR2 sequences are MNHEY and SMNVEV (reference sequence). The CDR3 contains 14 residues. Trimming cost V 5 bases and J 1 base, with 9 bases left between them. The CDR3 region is CASSHRDSNQPQHF. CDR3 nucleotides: TGTGCCAGCAGTCACCGGGACAGCAATCAGCCCCAGCATTTT.

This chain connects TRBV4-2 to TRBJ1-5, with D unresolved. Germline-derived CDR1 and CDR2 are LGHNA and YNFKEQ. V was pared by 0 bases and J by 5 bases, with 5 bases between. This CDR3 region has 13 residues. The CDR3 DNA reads TGTGCCAGCAGCCAAGATCTTTATCAGCCCCAGCATTTT. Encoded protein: CASSQDLYQPQHF.